The source of this T cell receptor (beta chain) is a study of early T cells in non-severe SARS-CoV-2 infection. Study at large: Bulk RNA from unsorted whole blood was sequenced; chains were unpaired.

This clonotype was recorded at least ten times. Its antigen is not identified. Study results and limitations: Matching against VDJdb likely underestimated virus-specific expansions, favoring anti-spike CD8.

Tagging with unique molecular identifiers was applied to individual cDNA molecules. One entry per CDR3 protein, called by TCRdb with MiXCR from the 5' RACE reads. This repertoire shows roughly 28,000 distinct CDR3 sequences, about 5% found once; its top ten account for approximately 0.88%. Sequenced: whole blood. This receptor was obtained from an adult who was a healthcare worker with PCR-confirmed SARS-CoV-2 infection or an uninfected control (not recorded which).

CDR3 region: CASSSGSDSPLHF. The CDR3 nucleotides are TGTGCCAGCAGTTCAGGGTCGGATTCACCCCTCCACTTT. V is TRBV12-3 or TRBV12-4 and J is TRBJ1-6; maybe TRBD1 (5 bases). The V and J ends lost 4 bases and 8 bases respectively, with 9 bases between them. This CDR3 spans 13 amino acids.